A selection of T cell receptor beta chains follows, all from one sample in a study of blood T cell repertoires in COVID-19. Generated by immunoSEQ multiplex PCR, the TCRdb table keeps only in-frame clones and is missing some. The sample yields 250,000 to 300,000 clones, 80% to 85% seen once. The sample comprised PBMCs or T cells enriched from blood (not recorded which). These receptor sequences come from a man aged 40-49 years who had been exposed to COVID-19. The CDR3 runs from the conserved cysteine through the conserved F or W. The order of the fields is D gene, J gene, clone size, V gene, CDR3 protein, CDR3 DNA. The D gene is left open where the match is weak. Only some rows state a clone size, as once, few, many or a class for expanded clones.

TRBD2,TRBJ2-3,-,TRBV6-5,CATSGTSGYTQYF,TGTGCCACTTCCGGGACTAGCGGCTATACGCAGTATTTT
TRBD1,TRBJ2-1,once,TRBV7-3,CASSRQGQGWFDEQFF,TGTGCCAGCAGCCGTCAAGGACAGGGGTGGTTCGATGAGCAGTTCTTC
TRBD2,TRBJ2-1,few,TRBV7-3,CASSFAAGAQFF,TGTGCCAGCAGCTTCGCAGCGGGAGCCCAGTTCTTC
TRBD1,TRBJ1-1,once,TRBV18,CASSPDRERYNTEAFF,TGTGCCAGCTCCCCTGACAGGGAGAGGTACAACACTGAAGCTTTCTTT
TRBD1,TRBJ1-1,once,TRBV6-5,CASSLTGRTEAFF,TGTGCCAGCAGTCTGACAGGGCGGACTGAAGCTTTCTTT
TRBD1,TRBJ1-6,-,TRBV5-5,CASSSGTDNSPLHF,TGTGCCAGCAGCTCCGGGACAGACAATTCACCCCTCCACTTT
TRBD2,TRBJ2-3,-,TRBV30,CAWSVFAGASDTQYF,TGTGCCTGGAGTGTCTTTGCGGGAGCATCAGATACGCAGTATTTT
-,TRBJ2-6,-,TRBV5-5,CASTGPGSGANVLTF,TGTGCCAGCACCGGTCCGGGTTCTGGGGCCAACGTCCTGACTTTC
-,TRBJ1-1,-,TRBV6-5,CASSYNGNTEAFF,TGTGCCAGCAGTTACAACGGGAACACTGAAGCTTTCTTT
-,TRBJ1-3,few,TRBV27,CASTPTLTSGNTIYF,TGTGCCAGCACCCCGACACTGACCTCTGGAAACACCATATATTTT
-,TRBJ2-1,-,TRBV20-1,CSARDRNEQFF,TGCAGTGCTAGAGACCGCAATGAGCAGTTCTTC
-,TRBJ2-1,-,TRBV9,CASSTLRVDNEQFF,TGTGCCAGCAGCACCCTCAGGGTAGACAATGAGCAGTTCTTC
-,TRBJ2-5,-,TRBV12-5,CASGLVSSGLETQYF,TGTGCTAGTGGTTTGGTTAGTTCAGGCTTAGAGACCCAGTACTTC
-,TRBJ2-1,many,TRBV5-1,CASSDSGNEQFF,TGCGCCAGCAGCGATAGCGGTAATGAGCAGTTCTTC